Following are 26 T cell receptor beta chains from one sample sequenced in a study of T-cell memory formation after mild COVID-19 (dated by TCRdb to the early 2020s). Library generation was performed with 5' RACE. The reads were generated on an Illumina NovaSeq 6000. The raw public data were reprocessed by TCRdb itself: fastp quality trimming at Q25, MiXCR clonotype calling, in-frame beta chains only. Duplicate CDR3 protein sequences are folded into a single record with the most common DNA and genes. For this sample the table gives about 320,000 distinct CDR3 sequences, of which more than 13% were detected only once. Under 25% of the sample belongs to the ten largest clones. What was sequenced was PBMCs or a T cell subset sorted from them (not recorded which). The receptor source for this set is a man younger than 30 who had mild COVID-19 (a few samples of this study predate the infection). The sample titles of this study are shuffled in the database, so cell type and time point are left out; the donor was told from shared clones.

In this sample, this clonotype turned up a few times. The chain uses TRBV18 and TRBJ2-7; 13 bases fit TRBD2. The CDR3 has 15 residues. J gave up 5 bases and V 4 bases, and 5 bases lay outside the gene matches. Per germline, CDR1 KGHSH and CDR2 LQKENI. Here the CDR3 reads CASSLTSGGAHEQYF. CDR3 in DNA: TGTGCCAGCTCACTAACTAGCGGGGGGGCCCACGAGCAGTACTTC.

This clonotype was seen many times. J is TRBJ1-1 and V is TRBV7-9; D gene unclear. Germline values: CDR1 SEHNR, CDR2 FQNEAQ (reference sequence). Trimming removed 6 bases at V and 8 bases at J, with 13 bases between. This CDR3 comprises 12 residues. Here the CDR3 reads CASSRVVAEAFF. The CDR3 nucleotides are TGTGCCAGCAGTCGTGTGGTGGCCGAAGCTTTCTTT.

The chain recombines TRBV2 with TRBJ2-5; 8 nucleotides align to TRBD1. J lost 4 bases, V lost 8 bases, and 9 bases had no gene match. CDR3 length: 14 residues. From germline, CDR1 is SNHLY and CDR2 FYNNEI. CDR3 DNA: TGTGCCAGCGAAGGGACAGGCCTCGCAGAGACCCAGTACTTC. This encodes CASEGTGLAETQYF.

The chain uses TRBV15 and TRBJ2-1; D is unresolved. V lost 0 bases, J lost 8 bases, and 8 bases lay in between. CDR3 size: 13 residues. The V gene's germline CDR1 is LNHNV and CDR2 YYDKDF (reference sequence). The CDR3 DNA reads TGTGCCACCAGCAGAGAAAGAGGCGATGAGCAGTTCTTC. Its protein is CATSRERGDEQFF.

This clonotype has only a few counts. DNA for the CDR3: TGCAGTGCTAGCCCTACAGGGGTCTATGGCTACACCTTC. Amino acid sequence: CSASPTGVYGYTF. The chain links TRBV20-1 to TRBJ1-2; 7 positions agree with TRBD1. Losses at the gene ends were 3 bases for V and 4 bases for J; bases not matched to a gene: 5. Germline V gene lookup returns CDR1 DFQATT and CDR2 SNEGSKA (reference sequence). The CDR3 is made up of 13 amino acids.

V is TRBV12-3 or TRBV12-4 and J is TRBJ1-5; 9 bases map to TRBD1. CDR3 length equals 15 residues. Germline trimming cut 6 bases from V and 6 bases from J; bases unmatched to any gene: 9. Here the CDR3 reads CASSRQGDASQPQHF. The CDR3 DNA is TGTGCCAGCAGCCGACAGGGGGATGCAAGTCAGCCCCAGCATTTT.

This clonotype was counted many times. This chain uses TRBV5-1 with TRBJ1-1; D uncertain. Looked up from germline, CDR1 is SGHRS and CDR2 is YFSETQ. V was clipped by 2 bases and J by 5 bases, with 7 bases between them. The CDR3 is made up of 12 amino acids. CDR3 loop: CASSFGSTEAFF. In DNA, the CDR3 is TGCGCCAGCAGCTTCGGTTCGACTGAAGCTTTCTTT. Drawing the rest from reference TRBV5-1 and TRBJ1-1, the complete variable domain is KAGVTQTPRYLIKTRGQQVTLSCSPISGHRSVSWYQQTPGQGLQFLFEYFSETQRNKGNFPGRFSGRQFSNSRSEMNVSTLELGDSALYLCASSFGSTEAFFGQGTRLTVV.

V is TRBV5-1 and J is TRBJ2-2, with D possibly called TRBD1 or TRBD2 (5 bases each). The CDR3 extends over 16 amino acids. V was shortened by 3 bases and J by 1 base, with 13 bases between the two germline ends. Per germline, CDR1 SGHRS and CDR2 YFSETQ. CDR3 coding DNA: TGCGCCAGCAGCTGGACCGGGACGGTGAACACCGGGGAGCTGTTTTTT. Amino acid sequence: CASSWTGTVNTGELFF.

The CDR3 loop is CASSLGPRGSNTGELFF. The DNA for the CDR3 is TGTGCCAGCAGCTTAGGGCCTCGGGGCTCGAACACCGGGGAGCTGTTTTTT. The chain couples TRBV4-2 to TRBJ2-2; D might be TRBD1 or TRBD2, each matching 5 bases. Germline V lookup: CDR1 LGHNA, CDR2 YNFKEQ. CDR3 size: 17 residues. V lost 5 bases to trimming and J lost 0 bases, with 16 bases between them.

V usage is TRBV5-1 and J usage is TRBJ1-2; D gene uncertain. There are 15 residues in the CDR3. From germline, CDR1 is SGHRS and CDR2 YFSETQ. V was cut by 2 bases and J by 2 bases, with 13 bases left in between. In nucleotides, the CDR3 is TGCGCCAGCAGCTTAAGCTCGACACCCAACTATGGCTACACCTTC. Translated: CASSLSSTPNYGYTF.

This clonotype was recorded at least ten times. The chain joins TRBV5-1 to TRBJ1-1; TRBD1 matches 9 bases. CDR1 is SGHRS and CDR2 is YFSETQ in the germline V gene. The CDR3 runs to 15 residues. J gave up 0 bases and V 4 bases, and 4 bases lay outside the gene matches. The chain's CDR3 is CASSRDRVMNTEAFF. For the CDR3, the DNA is TGCGCCAGCAGCCGGGACAGGGTGATGAACACTGAAGCTTTCTTT.

This chain uses TRBV5-5 with TRBJ2-2; 9 bases align to TRBD2. The CDR3 spans 15 residues. Germline-derived CDR1 and CDR2 are SGHKS and YYEKEE (reference sequence). With 2 bases clipped from V and 5 bases from J, the junction kept 4 bases outside the gene matches. CDR3 DNA: TGTGCCAGCAGCTTTCCGGGACTAGCAACCGGGGAGCTGTTTTTT. Its protein is CASSFPGLATGELFF.

The V and J genes are TRBV3-1 and TRBJ1-1; TRBD1 is a possible D gene (6 bases). Trimming left V 3 bases short and J 5 bases short, with 19 bases between. The CDR3 has 16 amino acids. The germline V gene has CDR1 LGHDT and CDR2 YNNKEL (reference sequence). Here the CDR3 DNA reads TGTGCCAGCAGCCAGGCGCAGGGGAAGGGAGGGACTGAAGCTTTCTTT. Protein sequence: CASSQAQGKGGTEAFF.

This clonotype has a handful of counts. This chain joins TRBV29-1 and TRBJ2-1, with 8 bases fitting TRBD2. The CDR3 loop spans 16 amino acids. V lost 3 bases and J lost 4; bases outside the gene matches: 11. Germline V gene sequence: CDR1 SQVTM, CDR2 ANQGSEA. As DNA, the CDR3 is TGCAGCGTTGACGGTGCGGGGGGACGCCCTTACAATGAGCAGTTCTTC. Protein: CSVDGAGGRPYNEQFF.

This clonotype was found a few times. V usage is TRBV20-1 and J usage is TRBJ2-2, with D perhaps given as TRBD1 or TRBD2 (5 bases each). The CDR3 covers 18 residues. Germline V lookup: CDR1 DFQATT, CDR2 SNEGSKA (reference sequence). V lost 2 bases and J lost 5, with 24 bases in between. The chain's CDR3 is CSARSRQKGTGGTGELFF. The CDR3 nucleotides are TGCAGTGCTAGATCGAGGCAGAAGGGGACGGGCGGAACCGGGGAGCTGTTTTTT.

V usage is TRBV23-1 and J usage is TRBJ2-1; D gene uncertain. TRBV23-1 is marked as an open reading frame, function uncertain. Trimming pared 11 bases from V and 5 bases from J, leaving 10 bases between. The length of the CDR3 is 11 residues. This CDR3 is CARGQDNEQFF. For the CDR3, the DNA is TGCGCCCGCGGTCAGGACAATGAGCAGTTCTTC.

The chain employs TRBV15 and TRBJ1-2; D might be TRBD1 (6 bases). The length of the CDR3 is 13 residues. Per germline, CDR1 LNHNV and CDR2 YYDKDF (reference sequence). V shed 2 bases and J shed 3 bases, with 7 bases lying between them. The CDR3 nucleotides are TGTGCCACCAGCAGATCAGGGGACTATGGCTACACCTTC. It encodes CATSRSGDYGYTF. Filled out from reference TRBV15 and TRBJ1-2, the complete variable domain reads DAMVIQNPRYQVTQFGKPVTLSCSQTLNHNVMYWYQQKSSQAPKLLFHYYDKDFNNEADTPDNFQSRRPNTSFCFLDIRSPGLGDTAMYLCATSRSGDYGYTFGSGTRLTVV.

In this sample, this clonotype turned up a few times. This chain uses TRBV9 with TRBJ2-2; no definite D call. Deletions cut 3 bases from V and 5 bases from J, with 11 bases between. The CDR3 is made up of 14 amino acids. Germline V gene sequence: CDR1 SGDLS, CDR2 YYNGEE. CDR3 nucleotide sequence: TGTGCCAGCAGCGCATCCCCGGGTACCGGGGAGCTGTTTTTT. Amino acid sequence: CASSASPGTGELFF.

This clonotype was seen a few times. The chain employs TRBV7-2 and TRBJ2-5; 8 positions match TRBD1. CDR3 length: 12 residues. V was clipped by 4 bases and J by 9 bases; unmatched bases: 4. CDR1 and CDR2 from the germline V gene are SGHTA and FQGNSA. As DNA, the CDR3 is TGTGCCAGCAGCTGGGACAGGTCTCCCCAGTACTTC. It codes for CASSWDRSPQYF. The full variable domain, completed using reference TRBV7-2 and TRBJ2-5, is GAGVSQSPSNKVTEKGKDVELRCDPISGHTALYWYRQSLGQGLEFLIYFQGNSAPDKSGLPSDRFSAERTGGSVSTLTIQRTQQEDSAVYLCASSWDRSPQYFGPGTRLLVL.

This clonotype was found a few times. CDR3 loop: CASSAYEGSNQPQHF. In DNA, the CDR3 is TGTGCCAGCAGCGCCTACGAGGGGAGCAATCAGCCCCAGCATTTT. V usage is TRBV2 and J usage is TRBJ1-5; TRBD1 might be the D (5 bases). The CDR3 has 15 residues. The V end lost 6 bases, the J end lost 1 base, and 13 bases lay between the germline ends. Germline V gene lookup returns CDR1 SNHLY and CDR2 FYNNEI.

This clonotype was counted ten times or more. The chain recombines TRBV29-1 with TRBJ1-2; 7 nucleotides align to TRBD1. The V gene's germline CDR1 is SQVTM and CDR2 ANQGSEA. Trimming took 8 bases from V and 1 from J; bases not matched to a gene: 7. This CDR3 is built from 13 residues. The CDR3: CSIPGQLNYGYTF. CDR3 nucleotides: TGCAGCATTCCGGGACAGCTTAACTATGGCTACACCTTC.

This clonotype was picked up many times. The genes are TRBV5-6 and TRBJ2-2; D gene unclear. CDR3 length: 15 amino acids. Trimming cost V 4 bases and J 2 bases, with 12 bases left between them. Looked up from germline, CDR1 is SGHDT and CDR2 is YYEEEE. The CDR3 nucleotides read TGTGCCAGCAGCGCCTGGGCGGATAACACCGGGGAGCTGTTTTTT. Encoded protein: CASSAWADNTGELFF.

The chain joins TRBV5-1 to TRBJ2-1; D is uncertain. Germline V CDR1 and CDR2: SGHRS, YFSETQ. V lost 3 bases, J lost 0 bases, and 10 bases lay in between. The CDR3 sequence is 15 residues long. Here the CDR3 DNA reads TGCGCCAGCAGCTCTCTAGGCAGCTCCTACAATGAGCAGTTCTTC. Protein product: CASSSLGSSYNEQFF. Complete variable domain (other parts from reference TRBV5-1 and TRBJ2-1): KAGVTQTPRYLIKTRGQQVTLSCSPISGHRSVSWYQQTPGQGLQFLFEYFSETQRNKGNFPGRFSGRQFSNSRSEMNVSTLELGDSALYLCASSSLGSSYNEQFFGPGTRLTVL.

This clonotype was detected a few times. The rearrangement uses TRBV3-2 and TRBJ2-2; the table names TRBD1, a call not compared with the DNA. TRBV3-2 is designated a pseudogene. CDR3 length equals 15 residues. The CDR3 sequence: CDSRKRTGLTGELFF. CDR3 in DNA: TGTGACAGCAGAAAAAGGACAGGACTCACCGGGGAGCTGTTTTTT.

This chain connects TRBV5-1 to TRBJ1-5, with D possibly being TRBD1 (5 bases). Trimming left V 5 bases short and J 3 bases short, with 9 bases between. This CDR3 contains 13 residues. Germline values: CDR1 SGHRS, CDR2 YFSETQ. The CDR3: CASRWGPNQPQHF. The CDR3 DNA sequence: TGCGCCAGCAGGTGGGGCCCCAATCAGCCCCAGCATTTT.

V and J are TRBV7-9 and TRBJ1-2, with D possibly TRBD1 on 5 matching bases. The CDR3 totals 15 residues. Trimming shortened V by 2 bases and J by 0 bases, and 10 bases separated the two germline ends. Per germline, CDR1 SEHNR and CDR2 FQNEAQ (reference sequence). CDR3 DNA: TGTGCCAGCAGCTTACAACAGGCTCCTAACTATGGCTACACCTTC. It yields the protein CASSLQQAPNYGYTF.